This T cell receptor (beta chain) appears in the sequencing data of a study of immune evolution from preneoplasia to lung adenocarcinoma (dated by TCRdb to 2020 to 2023). Some background on the complete study: No AAH lesions showed HLA loss of heterozygosity, compared with 6% to 8% of AIS, approximately 15% of MIA and around 30% of ADC lesions. The study used immune gene expression, TCR sequencing and multiplex immunofluorescence to profile the immune contexture of lung adenocarcinoma precursors and invasive adenocarcinoma. Resected precursor lesions (AAH, AIS, MIA) and invasive adenocarcinomas were compared with paired morphologically normal lung tissue. The sample size was set by how many specimens were available, not by a prior power calculation. The immune data were combined with whole exome sequencing and methylation data from the same cohort of nodules. The overall cohort comprised 53 patients with pulmonary nodules who underwent surgical resection. The TCR sequencing data were obtained from about 47 patients. It was reported in the study that more than 85 samples were used for TCR sequencing. Class I HLA alleles were inferred from exome data with POLYSOLVER, and allele-specific HLA loss was detected with LOHHLA. Study-wide conclusions, independent of this receptor: Normal lung showed the highest clonality, whereas later-stage lesions appeared to have higher T cell density and diversity but lower clonality. Findings were based on association rather than direct causation; larger cohorts with long-term follow-up and longitudinal biopsies were deemed needed. The highest T cell clonality was observed in KRAS-mutant nodules compared with EGFR-mutant or double wild-type lesions. Because all patients were from Japan and China, applicability to Western populations was uncertain. The highest top T cell clone frequencies were observed in normal lung, and a progressive decrease in top T cell clone frequencies appeared to occur from AAH through AIS, MIA and invasive adenocarcinoma.

The immunoSEQ hsTCRbeta Kit was used to sequence TCR beta CDR3 regions from DNA. The study's processing was this. The ImmunoSEQ Analyzer was used to analyse the TCR sequencing data. T cell clonality was defined as 1 minus Pielou's evenness, calculated on productive rearrangements. The inverse Simpson index, applied to productive templates, was used to measure T cell diversity. T cell density was expressed as TCR beta template counts normalized to usable DNA, with usable DNA estimated by amplifying and sequencing housekeeping genes. TCR metrics were compared across histologic stages using two-sided Kruskal-Wallis tests. The table was pulled from immuneACCESS by TCRdb, which kept in-frame rearrangements only. Such tables lose some clones; where checked, under half of the loss comes from unresolved V genes, and the rest has no known cause. The DNA was the basis for D and trimming; V, J and clone size are from that table. Across this sample there are about 11,000 clones, with roughly 85% seen only once. The top ten constitute 1.7% of the sample.

This clone has just a few counts. Its specific antigen is unknown. The input lacks base qualities; no much larger clone sits a single base away. Between the mid-2010s and the late 2010s, the patients underwent resection in either Japan or China. The histologic diagnosis of each case was independently confirmed on H&E slides by two lung cancer pathologists. For nucleic acid extraction, premalignant or tumor cells were enriched by macro-dissection following pathologic assessment. The AllPrep DNA/RNA FFPE Kit was used to isolate DNA from FFPE tissue. The CDR3 spans 15 residues, from the cysteine through the phenylalanine. Of all the DNA, just the CDR3 is kept, 45 bases in frame from base 1. Trimming leaves V shorter by 5 bases and J shorter by 7 bases, with the junction holding 11 bases beyond the gene matches. The germline V gene specifies SGHTA as CDR1 and FQGTGA as CDR2.

The chain is made from TRBV7-3 and TRBJ2-1; TRBD2 agrees with 7 junctional bases. Input material: FFPE minimally invasive lung adenocarcinoma tissue. The cell subset or site tag for this specimen amounts to: micro-invasive lung adenocarcinoma (MIA). The TCR comes from a person aged 70 to 80 with lung adenocarcinoma. The sequence in DNA is TGTGCCAGCAGCCCCGGGGCGGGGCGGGGGAATGAGCAGTTCTTC. It is translated as CASSPGAGRGNEQFF.